This is a list of T cell receptor beta chains from one sample in a study of Tregs in tolerant kidney transplant recipients. The table came from immunoSEQ multiplex PCR; TCRdb's copy has only in-frame clones and leaves some out. The data hold about 64,000 clones, with roughly 98% observed a single time. The input for sequencing was Tregs from blood, taken before the transplant. These receptors originate from a human donor who received a combined kidney and bone marrow transplant. Each CDR3 is given with its conserved first and last residue. The order of the fields is V gene, D gene, clone size, J gene, CDR3 protein, CDR3 DNA. A D gene is named only where the DNA matches it firmly. Rows give clone size only sometimes, using once, few, many, or a class for an expanded clone.

>TRBV5-4|NA|NA|TRBJ2-6
CASSQQGTGANVLTF
TGTGCCAGCAGCCAGCAGGGAACTGGGGCCAACGTCCTGACTTTC
>TRBV5-1|NA|NA|TRBJ2-7
CASSLLSPYEQYF
TGCGCCAGCAGCCTCCTGAGCCCCTACGAGCAGTACTTC
>TRBV7-9|TRBD2|NA|TRBJ2-3
CASSSGLASSDTQYF
TGTGCCAGCAGCTCCGGACTAGCATCGTCAGATACGCAGTATTTT
>TRBV18|NA|NA|TRBJ1-2
CASSPLPRSYGYTF
TGTGCCAGCTCACCATTACCCAGGTCCTATGGCTACACCTTC
>TRBV6-1|NA|NA|TRBJ1-1
CASSEWALRAFF
TGTGCCAGCAGTGAATGGGCCCTACGAGCTTTCTTT
>TRBV28|NA|NA|TRBJ1-5
CASSLTPLPGHF
TGTGCCAGCAGTTTAACTCCCTTGCCAGGGCATTTT
>TRBV19|TRBD1|NA|TRBJ2-7
CASSKQGAYEQYF
TGTGCCAGTAGCAAACAGGGGGCGTACGAGCAGTACTTC
>TRBV9|NA|NA|TRBJ2-7
CASATGGKTYEQYF
TGTGCCAGCGCAACGGGGGGCAAAACCTACGAGCAGTACTTC
>TRBV7-3|NA|NA|TRBJ1-1
CASSPTQGNTEAFF
TGTGCCAGCAGCCCAACCCAGGGGAACACTGAAGCTTTCTTT
>TRBV13|NA|NA|TRBJ2-3
CASSRSGRRTDTQYF
TGTGCCAGCAGCCGAAGCGGGCGGCGCACAGATACGCAGTATTTT
>TRBV4-3|TRBD2|NA|TRBJ2-7
CASSQEAGVSYEQYF
TGCGCCAGCAGCCAAGAAGCGGGAGTTTCCTACGAGCAGTACTTC
>TRBV18|NA|NA|TRBJ2-5
CASSPLGLAVQETQYF
TGTGCCAGCTCACCATTAGGATTAGCGGTCCAAGAGACCCAGTACTTC
>TRBV4-1|NA|NA|TRBJ1-5
CASSQRGGNNQPQHF
TGCGCCAGCAGCCAGCGGGGGGGCAACAATCAGCCCCAGCATTTT
>TRBV4-2|TRBD1|NA|TRBJ2-2
CASSQVRQGAYTGELFF
TGTGCCAGCAGCCAAGTTAGACAGGGGGCGTACACCGGGGAGCTGTTTTTT
>TRBV11-3|TRBD2|NA|TRBJ2-5
CASSSRLAGAQETQYF
TGTGCCAGCAGCTCGAGACTAGCGGGAGCCCAAGAGACCCAGTACTTC
>TRBV6-4|TRBD1|NA|TRBJ2-7
CASSNKRDRVNEQYF
TGTGCCAGCAGTAATAAACGGGACAGGGTAAACGAGCAGTACTTC
>TRBV15|NA|NA|TRBJ2-7
CATSRQGLGEQYF
TGTGCCACCAGCAGGCAGGGTCTAGGCGAGCAGTACTTC
>TRBV19|TRBD1|NA|TRBJ1-3
CASSPRDRGNTIYF
TGTGCCAGTAGCCCTAGGGACAGGGGGAACACCATATATTTT
>TRBV2|NA|NA|TRBJ2-5
CARGGRRYQETQYF
TGTGCCAGAGGGGGAAGGAGGTACCAAGAGACCCAGTACTTC
>TRBV18|TRBD1|NA|TRBJ2-1
CASSPGQVNNEQFF
TGTGCCAGCTCACCCGGACAGGTTAACAATGAGCAGTTCTTC
>TRBV13|NA|NA|TRBJ1-1
CASSSRGLGNTEAFF
TGTGCCAGCAGCTCCCGGGGATTAGGGAACACTGAAGCTTTCTTT
>TRBV10-3|NA|NA|TRBJ2-7
CAIGRDTGSKQYF
TGTGCCATCGGAAGGGACACAGGATCTAAGCAGTACTTC
>TRBV18|TRBD1|NA|TRBJ1-5
CASSPQGAAQPQHF
TGTGCCAGCTCACCACAGGGGGCTGCGCAGCCCCAGCATTTT
>TRBV20-1|NA|NA|TRBJ2-7
CSARTGYEQYF
TGCAGTGCTAGGACAGGCTACGAGCAGTACTTC
>TRBV7-9|TRBD2|once|TRBJ2-7
CASSQILSGRAGEQYF
TGTGCCAGCAGCCAAATACTTAGCGGGAGGGCCGGCGAGCAGTACTTC
>TRBV5-1|NA|NA|TRBJ1-1
CASSLPSPEAFF
TGCGCCAGCAGCCTCCCCTCTCCTGAAGCTTTCTTT
>TRBV30|TRBD1|NA|TRBJ1-4
CAWSPRTGRNEKLFF
TGTGCCTGGAGTCCAAGGACAGGACGTAATGAAAAACTGTTTTTT
>TRBV6-5|NA|NA|TRBJ2-3
CASSRSDTQYF
TGTGCCAGCAGTCGGTCAGATACGCAGTATTTT
>TRBV2|TRBD2|once|TRBJ2-1
CASSDGIAGGNEQFF
TGTGCCAGCAGTGATGGGATAGCGGGGGGCAATGAGCAGTTCTTC
>TRBV7-9|NA|NA|TRBJ1-2
CASSARQPDFYGYTF
TGTGCCAGCAGCGCCCGGCAGCCCGACTTCTATGGCTACACCTTC
>TRBV5-1|TRBD1|NA|TRBJ2-6
CASSLGDSYSGANVLTF
TGCGCCAGCAGCTTGGGGGACAGCTACTCTGGGGCCAACGTCCTGACTTTC
>TRBV7-2|NA|once|TRBJ2-7
CASSIKPHGLRREQYF
TGTGCCAGCAGCATTAAACCACACGGACTAAGGAGGGAGCAGTACTTC
>TRBV4-3|NA|once|TRBJ2-3
CASSQDRGLYTDTQYF
TGCGCCAGCAGCCAAGACCGGGGACTTTACACAGATACGCAGTATTTT
>TRBV7-9|NA|NA|TRBJ2-7
CASSIQTGSSYEQYF
TGTGCCAGCAGCATACAAACAGGGAGCTCCTACGAGCAGTACTTC
>TRBV6-5|TRBD1|NA|TRBJ2-2
CASRAGGEDTGELFF
TGTGCCAGCAGAGCAGGGGGCGAGGACACCGGGGAGCTGTTTTTT
>TRBV19|NA|NA|TRBJ2-4
CASSRDRGNIQYF
TGTGCCAGTAGTAGAGATAGGGGAAACATTCAGTACTTC